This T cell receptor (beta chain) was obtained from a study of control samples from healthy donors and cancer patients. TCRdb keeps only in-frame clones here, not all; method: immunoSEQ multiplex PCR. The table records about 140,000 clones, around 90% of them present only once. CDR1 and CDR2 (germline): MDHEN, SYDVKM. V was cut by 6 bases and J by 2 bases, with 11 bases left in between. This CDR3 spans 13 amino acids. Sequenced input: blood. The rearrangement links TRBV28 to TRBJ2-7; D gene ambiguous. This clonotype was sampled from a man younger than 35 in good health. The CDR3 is CASSPPSTYEQYF. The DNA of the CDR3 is TGTGCCAGCAGCCCTCCGAGCACCTACGAGCAGTACTTC.